What follows is one TCR beta chain and its context. Its specificity is not known. The CDR3 is made up of 14 amino acids. The germline V gene has CDR1 DFQATT and CDR2 SNEGSKA (reference sequence). V lost 5 bases to trimming and J lost 3 bases; unmatched junction nucleotides: 10. TCRdb reprocessed the 5' RACE reads with MiXCR, giving one entry per CDR3 protein. The sample lists hundreds of thousands of distinct CDR3 sequences, about 11% occurring once. This sample was included in a study of CD8 T cells in ankylosing spondylitis. Study-wide points: One TCR beta motif, made up of several highly homologous variants, appeared characteristic of ankylosing spondylitis blood.

The TCR was taken from a male donor with ankylosing spondylitis. V is TRBV20-1 and J is TRBJ2-7, with 7 bases that match TRBD1. Sequencing was done on a sample of blood, either unsorted or a sorted T cell fraction (not recorded which). In DNA, the CDR3 is TGCAGTGCTGAACAGGGGCCGCGTTACTACGAGCAGTACTTC. This encodes CSAEQGPRYYEQYF.